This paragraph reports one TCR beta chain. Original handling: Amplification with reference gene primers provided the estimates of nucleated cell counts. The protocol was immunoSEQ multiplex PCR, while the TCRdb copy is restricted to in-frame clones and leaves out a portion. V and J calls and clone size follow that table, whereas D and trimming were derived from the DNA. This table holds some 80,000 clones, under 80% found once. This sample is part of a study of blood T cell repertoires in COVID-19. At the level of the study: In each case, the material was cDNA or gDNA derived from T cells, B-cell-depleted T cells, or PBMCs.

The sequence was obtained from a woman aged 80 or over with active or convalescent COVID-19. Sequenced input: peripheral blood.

The CDR3 sequence is CAISATQDPSYGYTF. CDR3 sequence (DNA): TGTGCCATCAGTGCTACACAGGACCCAAGTTATGGCTACACCTTC. The V and J genes are TRBV10-3 and TRBJ1-2, with D possibly being TRBD1 (5 bases). CDR3 length equals 15 residues. Trimming took off 4 bases at V and 5 bases at J, with 17 bases between the two ends. Germline CDR1 and CDR2: ENHRY and SYGVKD.